The 14 T cell receptor beta chains given below trace back to one sample, sequenced in a study of technical replicates of blood from several donors. Only in-frame clones appear in the TCRdb table, and some are missing; sequencing was by immunoSEQ multiplex PCR. The data show 77,000 or so clones, approximately 92% seen once. Material for sequencing was T cells isolated from PBMCs. These receptors were taken from a human donor in good health.

The genes are TRBV13 and TRBJ2-7; TRBD1 matches 9 bases. In germline, CDR1 is PRHDT, CDR2 FYEKMQ (reference sequence). After removal of 7 bases from V and 4 bases from J, the junction contained 17 bases not matched to a gene. CDR3 size: 17 residues. For the CDR3, the DNA is TGTGCCAGCACCCGCCAGGACAGGGGTCCTGGGAAGTACGAGCAGTACTTC. Protein sequence: CASTRQDRGPGKYEQYF.

The V and J genes are TRBV29-1 and TRBJ1-2; 8 positions match TRBD1. The CDR3 runs to 12 residues. CDR1 and CDR2 from the germline V gene are SQVTM and ANQGSEA. The junction had 4 bases not matched to a gene; V was cut back by 7 bases and J by 3 bases. CDR3 region: CSAGGADYGYTF. The DNA of the CDR3 is TGCAGCGCAGGGGGCGCGGACTATGGCTACACCTTC.

The chain joins TRBV7-3 to TRBJ2-7; D is perhaps TRBD2 (5 bases). This CDR3 is 14 amino acids long. Germline loops: CDR1 SGHTA, CDR2 FQGTGA. The V and J ends lost 4 bases and 2 bases respectively, with 12 bases between them. CDR3: CASSSYSGPYEQYF. CDR3 DNA sequence: TGTGCCAGCAGCTCCTACAGCGGTCCCTACGAGCAGTACTTC.

In DNA form, the CDR3 reads TGTGCCAGCAGCGTAGGTTCGGGGAGTACCTATGAGCAGTTCTTC. Encoded protein: CASSVGSGSTYEQFF. This chain links TRBV9 with TRBJ2-1; a possible D gene is TRBD2 (5 bases). The V end lost 0 bases, the J end lost 8 bases, and 15 bases lay between the germline ends. The CDR3 is made up of 15 amino acids. CDR1 is SGDLS and CDR2 is YYNGEE in the germline V gene.

The V and J genes are TRBV27 and TRBJ2-7; no firm D call. The V end lost 4 bases, the J end lost 2 bases, and 3 bases lay between the germline ends. This CDR3 region has 11 residues. Per germline, CDR1 MNHEY and CDR2 SMNVEV (reference sequence). CDR3 bases: TGTGCCAGCAGTTCAACCTACGAGCAGTACTTC. The encoded protein is CASSSTYEQYF.

This sequence joins TRBV4-3 and TRBJ2-7; D perhaps matches TRBD1 (6 bases). The CDR3 length is 15 residues. The germline V gene encodes CDR1 LGHNA and CDR2 YSLEER. Trimming left V 0 bases short and J 3 bases short, with 12 bases between. This CDR3 reads CASSQEVTDSYEQYF. CDR3 nucleotide sequence: TGCGCCAGCAGCCAAGAAGTGACGGACAGCTACGAGCAGTACTTC.

The J gene is TRBJ2-5, the V gene TRBV19; 11 nucleotides line up with TRBD2. CDR3 length: 16 amino acids. J lost 5 bases, V lost 5 bases, and 10 bases had no gene match. CDR1 and CDR2 (germline): LNHDA, SQIVND (reference sequence). In nucleotides, the CDR3 is TGTGCCAGTAGTGCCGGGACTAGCGGTCAGGGCGAGACCCAGTACTTC. Its protein product is CASSAGTSGQGETQYF.

The V and J genes are TRBV6-5 and TRBJ2-2; 11 bases map to TRBD2. This CDR3 has 16 amino acids. V dropped 2 bases and J dropped 5; count of bases not matched to a gene: 4. Germline CDR1 MNHEY, CDR2 SVGAGI. The CDR3 spells CASSYPRTSGTGELFF. DNA of the CDR3: TGTGCCAGCAGTTACCCTAGGACTAGCGGGACCGGGGAGCTGTTTTTT.

This rearrangement joins TRBV6-5 to TRBJ2-7; 10 bases match TRBD2. The CDR3 runs to 15 residues. V gave up 7 bases and J gave up 3 bases; unmatched junction bases: 9. CDR1 and CDR2 from the germline V gene are MNHEY and SVGAGI. This chain's CDR3 is CASKLQGLASYEQYF. CDR3 coding DNA: TGTGCCAGCAAACTCCAGGGACTAGCGAGCTACGAGCAGTACTTC.

The rearrangement uses TRBV5-1 and TRBJ1-5; D gene unclear. The CDR3 spans 13 residues. Germline CDR1 reads SGHRS; CDR2 reads YFSETQ. V was shortened by 1 base and J by 0 bases, with 2 bases between the two germline ends. The CDR3 here is CASSLHSNQPQHF. In nucleotides, the CDR3 is TGCGCCAGCAGCTTGCATAGCAATCAGCCCCAGCATTTT.

This chain links TRBV9 with TRBJ2-7, with 8 positions matching TRBD2. The length of the CDR3 is 13 residues. The ends lost 0 bases at V and 13 bases at J; junction bases unmatched: 9. Germline-derived CDR1 and CDR2 are SGDLS and YYNGEE. CDR3 nucleotide sequence: TGTGCCAGCAGCGTAGAAGGGAGCGGGAGAATTTACTTC. Translating it yields CASSVEGSGRIYF.

This chain connects TRBV4-1 to TRBJ1-4, with no clear D. CDR1 is MGHRA and CDR2 is YSYEKL in the germline V gene. V lost 3 bases, J lost 0 bases, and 11 bases lay in between. The CDR3 consists of 16 residues. CDR3 sequence reads: CASSQTPATTNEKLFF. The CDR3 region has the DNA TGCGCCAGCAGCCAGACCCCAGCGACAACTAATGAAAAACTGTTTTTT.

V and J are TRBV9 and TRBJ2-5; 8 bases align to TRBD1. CDR3 size: 12 residues. The J segment lost 4 bases and the V segment lost 5 bases, leaving 1 base of the junction unmatched. The V gene's germline CDR1 is SGDLS and CDR2 YYNGEE. The CDR3 nucleotides read TGTGCCAGCAGTGACAGGGGAGAGACCCAGTACTTC. It codes for CASSDRGETQYF.

The chain carries TRBV7-8 and TRBJ2-5, with a possible D match to TRBD1 (7 bases). CDR3 size: 16 residues. In germline, CDR1 is SGHVS, CDR2 FQNEAQ. The V end lost 5 bases, the J end lost 0 bases, and 16 bases lay between the germline ends. In nucleotides, the CDR3 is TGTGCCAGCAGCACGCGGGACAGCCCGTACCAAGAGACCCAGTACTTC. Translating it yields CASSTRDSPYQETQYF.